The source of this T cell receptor (beta chain) is a study of blood T cell repertoires in COVID-19. This study enrolled people aged 18 to 89 from 24 US geographic areas. Participants were placed into cohorts based on the clinical history they reported. Sequencing used immunoSEQ multiplex PCR; TCRdb keeps in-frame clones, though not all of them. The sample includes 220,000 or so clones, 75% to 90% seen only once; the top ten take approximately 3.4%. Sequencing used PBMCs or T cells enriched from blood (not recorded which). This clonotype was obtained from a woman aged 18-29 years in a cohort exposed to, infected with or recovered from COVID-19 (not recorded which).

The CDR3 here is CASNPGATNTGELFF. As DNA, the CDR3 is TGTGCCAGCAATCCAGGGGCCACGAACACCGGGGAGCTGTTTTTT. The rearrangement links TRBV28 to TRBJ2-2; D is possibly TRBD1 (6 bases). Germline V lookup: CDR1 MDHEN, CDR2 SYDVKM. The CDR3 runs 15 residues. V was shortened by 7 bases and J by 0 bases, with 12 bases between the two germline ends.